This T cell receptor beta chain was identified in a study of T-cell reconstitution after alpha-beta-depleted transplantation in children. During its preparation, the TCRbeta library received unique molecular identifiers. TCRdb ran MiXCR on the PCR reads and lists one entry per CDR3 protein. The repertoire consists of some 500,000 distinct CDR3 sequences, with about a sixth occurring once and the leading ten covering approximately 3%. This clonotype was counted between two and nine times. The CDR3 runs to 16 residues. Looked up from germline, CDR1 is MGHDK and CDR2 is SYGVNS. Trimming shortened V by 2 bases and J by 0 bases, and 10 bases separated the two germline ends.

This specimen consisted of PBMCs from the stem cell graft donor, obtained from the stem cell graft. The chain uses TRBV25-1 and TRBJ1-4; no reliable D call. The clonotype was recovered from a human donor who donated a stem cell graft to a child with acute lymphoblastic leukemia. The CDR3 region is CASSELRTATNEKLFF. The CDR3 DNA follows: TGTGCCAGCAGTGAACTGCGGACGGCAACTAATGAAAAACTGTTTTTT.